This record covers a single TCR beta chain. Which antigen it targets is not known. Per-base qualities were not stored, and no clone one base away is much larger. The data originate from a study of cytotoxic CD8 clonotypes in ibrutinib-treated CLL (dated by TCRdb to the early 2020s). In terms of the full investigation: The cohort included around 15 treatment-naive and under 13 relapsed/refractory patients; roughly 17 were IGHV unmutated. Responses were partial in roughly 25 patients and complete in 2; after median 68 months follow-up, some 15 stayed in remission and approximately 12 progressed. Response samples were taken after a median of roughly a year on treatment, ranging from about 6 to 40 months. On average, each sample had about 260,000 productive templates and 100,000 or so productive rearrangements. Longitudinal samples were available for about 30% of the roughly 86 trial participants. Cryopreserved peripheral blood mononuclear cells were obtained prior to treatment, at the time of response, and at either disease progression or sustained remission. Every sample from remission and from progressive disease was obtained while the patients were still on ibrutinib. Overall study outcomes, separate from this receptor: Public clonotypes were rare and either shrank or stayed stable during treatment, and the rise in clonality at ibrutinib response reflected expansion of private clonotypes. Baseline clonality exceeded that of age-matched healthy donors and correlated strongly with circulating CD8+ T-cell counts. Lymph node repertoires were not examined, and the timing of sampling was not matched between patients in sustained remission and those whose disease progressed. At ibrutinib response clonality went up, during sustained remission it held steady, and at progression it dropped back toward baseline.

On a MiSeq, deep resolution sequencing aimed for a depth between 1 in 1 million and 1 in 200,000 T cells, with each clonotype covered about 9.9x on average. The immunoSEQ hsTCRB Kit was used to generate TCR beta libraries. Per the authors' processing: ImmunoSEQ Data Assistant and ImmunoSEQ Analyzer were used for data analysis, and V, D and J genes were assigned according to IMGT definitions. Clonality, with values ranging from 0 to 1, was calculated as one minus the normalized Shannon entropy of productive rearrangement frequencies. Public clonotype analysis was restricted to overrepresented clonotypes comprising at least 0.05% of each patient's repertoire. Some 12 age-matched healthy donor repertoires from immuneACCESS served as clonality controls. TCRdb limited this immuneACCESS table to in-frame rearrangements with V and J called. A share of clones is missing; checked studies link under half to unresolved V genes, and the rest is unexplained. From that table come the V and J calls and clone size; the DNA was used to work out D and trimming. The sample records hundreds of thousands of clones, 70% of which are singletons. The ten largest clones add up to approximately 15% of the sample.

The label giving this sample's time point can be read as: approximately 25 months on ibrutinib. For TCR beta library preparation, 1.5 to 2 micrograms of genomic DNA was extracted from cryopreserved PBMCs. Longitudinal blood samples from CLL patients receiving ibrutinib monotherapy were subjected to high-throughput TCR beta sequencing. Patients were enrolled in a phase 2 open-label single-center ibrutinib monotherapy trial. The CDR3 sequence holds 15 residues, the cysteine and phenylalanine included. Only the CDR3 portion is preserved as DNA: 45 bases, with reading frame beginning at the first base. The germline V gene supplies CDR1 SNHLY and CDR2 FYNNEI. From V the trimming removes 9 bases and from J it removes 1 base, while the gene matches leave 9 bases of the junction unaccounted for.

The chain uses TRBV2 and TRBJ2-1; 7 central nucleotides agree with TRBD2. This sequence originates from a human donor with chronic lymphocytic leukemia. The sample in question was PBMCs, obtained after 24 months of ibrutinib treatment. Read as DNA, the sequence is TGTGCCAGTCAGCGGGATAGTAAATCCTACAATGAGCAGTTCTTC. It specifies CASQRDSKSYNEQFF.